This is a list of T cell receptor beta chains from one sample in a study of shared clonotypes between healthy human individuals. Clones were sequenced by immunoSEQ multiplex PCR, and TCRdb holds only the in-frame ones, with some missing. The table has 2 million to 2.5 million clones, approximately 95% seen once; the top ten hold under 0.45%. Input material: naive CD4+ T cells from PBMCs. Receptor source: a man aged 18-30 years in good health. Some clones in this sample may be carry-over from other donors' samples. Both conserved end residues are part of each CDR3.

v_call	j_call	cdr3_aa
TRBV2	TRBJ2-7	CASSETVYEQYF
TRBV15	TRBJ2-3	CATSRAPGLAGGRDTDTQYF
TRBV5-1	TRBJ2-5	CASSLNSGTQETQYF
TRBV7-2	TRBJ2-4	CASSLGSGPTQNIQYF
TRBV5-1	TRBJ1-3	CASSLFPGVGNTIYF
TRBV10-3	TRBJ1-1	CAISENSGVAFF
TRBV6-6	TRBJ1-2	CASSYSAGGSGYTF
TRBV27	TRBJ2-7	CASSFLGTRLYEQYF
TRBV28	TRBJ1-4	CASSTGPLNEKLFF
TRBV20-1	TRBJ1-1	CSARYRGDAFF
TRBV28	TRBJ2-4	CASSLGTSGHIQYF
TRBV4-1	TRBJ1-5	CASSQEVARGRRGDQPQHF
TRBV28	TRBJ1-3	CASSPPSGNTIYF
TRBV5-4	TRBJ1-3	CASSLAQARGPGNTIYF
TRBV28	TRBJ1-1	CASTLPLKREANTEAFF
TRBV7-3	TRBJ2-2	CASSLFQPANTGELFF
TRBV6-1	TRBJ2-7	CASSGRTGAYEQYF
TRBV18	TRBJ2-7	CASSTGAGGQYF
TRBV6-1	TRBJ1-1	CASSEERGKANTEAFF
TRBV18	TRBJ2-5	CASSPPGRETQYF
TRBV5-6	TRBJ2-1	CASSRTSSGEQFF
TRBV5-1	TRBJ2-5	CASSQRARGETQYF
TRBV4-1	TRBJ1-1	CASSHPLGQLNTEAFF
TRBV5-1	TRBJ2-1	CASSFGGASYNEQFF
TRBV2	TRBJ2-1	CASSQLAVYNEQFF
TRBV7-2	TRBJ2-5	CASSSPGLAGVGETQYF
TRBV29-1	TRBJ1-3	CSVCDRPGNTIYF
TRBV18	TRBJ2-7	CASATKGDEQYF
TRBV5-4	TRBJ2-7	CASSADRALTYEQYF
TRBV28	TRBJ2-5	CASRGGAGETQYF
TRBV19	TRBJ2-7	CASSPGTAAVPYEQYF
TRBV5-1	TRBJ1-2	CATRGSNYGYTF
TRBV28	TRBJ1-2	CASSHRRGANYGYTF
TRBV27	TRBJ2-1	CASSFRGQAHYNEQFF
TRBV28	TRBJ2-3	CASSSPGQGTDTQYF
TRBV5-1	TRBJ1-4	CASSSGTGNEKLFF
TRBV28	TRBJ1-2	CASSLQILDNWNGYTF
TRBV5-1	TRBJ2-5	CASSLTGGLRQETQYF
TRBV5-1	TRBJ2-1	CASTTGTGGYNEQFF
TRBV28	TRBJ1-2	CASSLLEDGNGYTF
TRBV21-1	TRBJ2-3	CASSKGGLAGTDTQYF
TRBV5-1	TRBJ1-1	CASSLLSGNTEAFF
TRBV29-1	TRBJ2-1	CSVEVSGGYNEQFF
TRBV7-2	TRBJ2-1	CASSLASRANEQFF
TRBV6-5	TRBJ1-3	CASSPWTGSGNTIYF
TRBV27	TRBJ2-1	CASSFTGTGTSKYEQFF
TRBV5-1	TRBJ2-3	CASSLRAVEDTQYF
TRBV5-1	TRBJ2-3	CASSFGQGDTQYF
TRBV5-1	TRBJ2-3	CASSLGLAAPRDTQYF
TRBV18	TRBJ1-2	CASSPTAQGNYGYTF
TRBV20-1	TRBJ2-1	CSARDYSIEFF
TRBV18	TRBJ1-1	CASSPDGALMNTEAFF
TRBV4-2	TRBJ2-7	CASSPGQGGPYEQYF
TRBV5-4	TRBJ2-1	CASSLAGTLFGEQFF